These 24 T cell receptor beta chains share one sample of origin, sequenced in a study of blood T cell repertoires in COVID-19. The repertoire was sequenced with immunoSEQ multiplex PCR; TCRdb's copy has only in-frame clones and lacks some. Here the sample spans more than 350,000 clones, more than 75% being singletons. The sample taken for sequencing was peripheral blood. These receptors all come from a woman younger than 45 with COVID-19, enrolled during active disease.

This sequence joins TRBV11-3 and TRBJ2-1; possible D gene TRBD2, 6 bases. The CDR3 has 16 amino acids. Germline V gene sequence: CDR1 SGHNT, CDR2 YENEEA. V was trimmed by 5 bases and J by 4 bases, leaving 18 bases between them. The CDR3 DNA follows: TGTGCCAGCAGCCAAGGTGCGGGAAGGATGTACAATGAGCAGTTCTTC. It codes for CASSQGAGRMYNEQFF.

In this sample, this clone turned up once. The J gene is TRBJ2-3, the V gene TRBV7-9; 9 nucleotides match TRBD1. CDR1 SEHNR and CDR2 FQNEAQ come from the germline V gene (reference sequence). This CDR3 region has 14 residues. Losses at the gene ends were 4 bases for V and 5 bases for J; bases not matched to a gene: 4. CDR3 residues: CASSSGQGIDTQYF. As DNA, the CDR3 is TGTGCCAGCAGCTCGGGACAGGGAATAGATACGCAGTATTTT.

The V gene is TRBV18, the J gene TRBJ1-3; maybe TRBD1 (5 bases). The V gene lost 8 bases and the J gene lost 2 bases, with 16 bases spanning the gap. This CDR3 contains 15 residues. Looked up from germline, CDR1 is KGHSH and CDR2 is LQKENI. The CDR3 DNA is TGTGCCAGCATAGATCAAAGGGGCGCTGGAAACACCATATATTTT. Translating it yields CASIDQRGAGNTIYF.

V usage is TRBV7-3 and J usage is TRBJ2-2, with D perhaps matching TRBD1 (5 bases). This CDR3 comprises 15 residues. V lost 2 bases and J 6 bases, leaving 13 bases between the germline ends. Germline V gene data show CDR1 as SGHTA and CDR2 as FQGTGA. The CDR3 protein is CASSLEAGLAGELFF. In DNA, the CDR3 is TGTGCCAGCAGCTTAGAGGCAGGGCTGGCCGGGGAGCTGTTTTTT.

The chain joins TRBV24-1 to TRBJ2-5; 10 positions agree with TRBD1. CDR1 is KGHDR, CDR2 SFDVKD, per germline. The CDR3 spans 16 residues. V lost 4 bases and J lost 5; bases outside the gene matches: 9. CDR3 region: CATSDGTGASGETQYF. The CDR3, as DNA: TGTGCCACCAGTGACGGGACAGGGGCCTCCGGTGAGACCCAGTACTTC.

The V and J genes are TRBV10-3 and TRBJ1-2; possible D gene TRBD1, 5 bases. V lost 3 bases to trimming and J lost 5 bases, with 13 bases between them. The CDR3 spans 14 residues. Germline CDR1 reads ENHRY; CDR2 reads SYGVKD. CDR3 coding DNA: TGTGCCATCAGTGACGGTGGGGGAGGGTATGGCTACACCTTC. This translates into CAISDGGGGYGYTF.

The rearrangement links TRBV29-1 to TRBJ1-2; 11 nucleotides match TRBD1. V dropped 7 bases and J dropped 2; count of bases not matched to a gene: 6. This CDR3 comprises 14 residues. From germline, CDR1 is SQVTM and CDR2 ANQGSEA. The CDR3 sequence: CSGPRDRGNYGYTF. The CDR3 nucleotides read TGCAGCGGTCCCCGGGACAGGGGGAACTATGGCTACACCTTC.

The chain recombines TRBV9 with TRBJ2-5; D unclear. Germline V gene lookup returns CDR1 SGDLS and CDR2 YYNGEE. There are 13 residues in the CDR3. V was shortened by 1 base and J by 1 base, with 5 bases between the two germline ends. The CDR3 sequence is CASSVSVQETQYF. The CDR3 coding sequence is TGTGCCAGCAGCGTATCAGTCCAAGAGACCCAGTACTTC.

V usage is TRBV3-1 (or the pseudogene TRBV3-2) and J usage is TRBJ1-5; TRBD1 is a possible D gene (6 bases). The CDR3 length is 14 residues. Germline loops: CDR1 LGHDT, CDR2 YNNKEL (reference sequence). V lost 0 bases, J lost 6 bases, and 9 bases lay in between. The chain's CDR3 is CASSQDNRAQPQHF. The CDR3 nucleotides read TGTGCCAGCAGCCAAGATAACAGGGCTCAGCCCCAGCATTTT.

Points on this clone: In the same sample, other DNA sequences code for this CDR3. The genes are TRBV7-2 and TRBJ1-5, with 7 bases matching TRBD1. Germline V lookup: CDR1 SGHTA, CDR2 FQGNSA. J gave up 7 bases and V 4 bases, and 4 bases lay outside the gene matches. This CDR3 spans 13 amino acids. DNA of the CDR3: TGTGCCAGCAGCTCTCAGGGGGACCAGCCCCAGCATTTT. This codes for CASSSQGDQPQHF. Based on the CDR3 plus reference TRBV7-2 and TRBJ1-5, the full variable domain is GAGVSQSPSNKVTEKGKDVELRCDPISGHTALYWYRQSLGQGLEFLIYFQGNSAPDKSGLPSDRFSAERTGGSVSTLTIQRTQQEDSAVYLCASSSQGDQPQHFGDGTRLSIL.

This clone was seen more than once but under ten times. The chain combines TRBV6-5 with TRBJ2-1; TRBD2 matches at 12 bases. The J segment lost 6 bases and the V segment lost 6 bases, leaving 6 bases of the junction unmatched. The CDR3 extends over 15 amino acids. Germline CDR1 reads MNHEY; CDR2 reads SVGAGI. The CDR3, as DNA: TGTGCCAGCAGCCAGACTAGCGGGAGTCGCAATGAGCAGTTCTTC. Protein: CASSQTSGSRNEQFF.

The J gene is TRBJ2-5, the V gene TRBV9; possibly TRBD2 for D (6 bases). The CDR3 runs 17 residues. Trimming cost V 0 bases and J 4 bases, with 19 bases left between them. Germline V lookup: CDR1 SGDLS, CDR2 YYNGEE. Here the CDR3 reads CASSVGGGTLGGETQYF. CDR3 DNA: TGTGCCAGCAGCGTAGGGGGCGGGACCCTGGGAGGAGAGACCCAGTACTTC.

The rearrangement links TRBV2 to TRBJ2-1; 7 bases map to TRBD2. This CDR3 is built from 16 residues. The V gene's germline CDR1 is SNHLY and CDR2 FYNNEI. Germline trimming cut 3 bases from V and 3 bases from J; bases unmatched to any gene: 8. The CDR3 coding sequence is TGTGCCAGCAGTGACCCACAGCGGGGCCTCTACAATGAGCAGTTCTTC. Translation: CASSDPQRGLYNEQFF.

V gene TRBV2 combines with J gene TRBJ2-6; TRBD2 matches 8 bases. The CDR3 covers 18 residues. The germline CDR1 and CDR2 sequences are SNHLY and FYNNEI. V was clipped by 1 base and J by 2 bases; unmatched bases: 7. The CDR3 protein is CASSEGGAGVTGANVLTF. The CDR3 DNA reads TGTGCCAGCAGTGAAGGAGGAGCGGGAGTTACTGGGGCCAACGTCCTGACTTTC.

This clone was counted ten times or more. The chain employs TRBV10-3 and TRBJ2-5, with 16 bases aligning to TRBD2. The CDR3 extends over 16 amino acids. The V segment lost 6 bases and the J segment 4 bases; nucleotides outside the gene matches: 5. The germline V gene encodes CDR1 ENHRY and CDR2 SYGVKD. CDR3 bases: TGTGCCATCAGGGAGGGACTAGCGGGAGGGAGAGAGACCCAGTACTTC. Protein product: CAIREGLAGGRETQYF.

The DNA for the CDR3 is TGTGCCAGCAGCTTTACAAGGACTAGCTTGAACGAGCAGTACTTC. It is translated as CASSFTRTSLNEQYF. J is TRBJ2-7 and V is TRBV11-1; 8 bases map to TRBD2. From germline, CDR1 is SGHAT and CDR2 FQDESV (reference sequence). Germline trimming cut 3 bases from V and 5 bases from J; bases unmatched to any gene: 9. The CDR3 is made up of 15 amino acids.

The V call is TRBV6-4, the J call TRBJ2-1, with D possibly TRBD2 on 6 matching bases. This CDR3 is built from 15 residues. The ends were cut back, 5 bases at V and 3 bases at J, with 14 bases in the middle. Germline V gene lookup returns CDR1 MRHNA and CDR2 SNTAGT. CDR3 in amino acids: CASSHRSGVYNEQFF. The CDR3 DNA follows: TGTGCCAGCAGTCACCGTAGCGGCGTCTACAATGAGCAGTTCTTC.

This chain connects TRBV4-1 to TRBJ2-2, with D possibly matching TRBD2 (5 bases). Germline V lookup: CDR1 MGHRA, CDR2 YSYEKL. Trimming took off 0 bases at V and 4 bases at J, with 12 bases between the two ends. The CDR3 covers 16 residues. The CDR3 region has the DNA TGCGCCAGCAGCCAAGATCTTGGCGGGCCCACCGGGGAGCTGTTTTTT. Protein product: CASSQDLGGPTGELFF.

The chain combines TRBV19 with TRBJ2-6, with D maybe TRBD1 (6 bases). The V end was cut by 4 bases, the J end by 0 bases, with 22 bases between. The CDR3 has 20 amino acids. Looked up from germline, CDR1 is LNHDA and CDR2 is SQIVND (reference sequence). This chain's CDR3 is CASSTLAPQGLSSGANVLTF. The DNA of the CDR3 is TGTGCCAGTAGTACCCTTGCCCCACAGGGCCTAAGCTCTGGGGCCAACGTCCTGACTTTC. The whole variable domain, remainder taken from reference TRBV19 and TRBJ2-6, is DGGITQSPKYLFRKEGQNVTLSCEQNLNHDAMYWYRQDPGQGLRLIYYSQIVNDFQKGDIAEGYSVSREKKESFPLTVTSAQKNPTAFYLCASSTLAPQGLSSGANVLTFGAGSRLTVL.

The V call is TRBV5-1, the J call TRBJ2-2; 7 positions match TRBD1. The CDR3 spans 16 residues. Trimming at V came to 4 bases and at J to 1 base, leaving 7 bases not matched to a gene. Germline assignment: CDR1 SGHRS and CDR2 YFSETQ. The CDR3 coding sequence is TGCGCCAGCAGCCCGGCGCGACAGGGGAACACCGGGGAGCTGTTTTTT. This gives the protein CASSPARQGNTGELFF.

The chain joins TRBV29-1 to TRBJ2-1; TRBD2 might be the D (6 bases). Per the germline V gene, CDR1 is SQVTM and CDR2 is ANQGSEA. V gave up 1 base and J gave up 3 bases, with 16 bases separating them. The CDR3 contains 16 residues. The CDR3 sequence is CSVEAILRGFYNEQFF. CDR3 nucleotides: TGCAGCGTTGAAGCCATTTTGCGGGGCTTCTACAATGAGCAGTTCTTC.

The rearrangement uses TRBV7-8 and TRBJ1-1; D ambiguous. Per germline, CDR1 SGHVS and CDR2 FQNEAQ. V was shortened by 3 bases and J by 5 bases, with 16 bases between the two germline ends. This CDR3 comprises 15 residues. CDR3 bases: TGTGCCAGCAGCTTTATTCAGGCCCGGGAGACTGAAGCTTTCTTT. Its protein product is CASSFIQARETEAFF.

The chain uses TRBV7-6 and TRBJ2-5; 14 nucleotides match TRBD2. Germline assignment: CDR1 SGHVS and CDR2 FNYEAQ. V was clipped by 1 base and J by 5 bases; unmatched bases: 12. CDR3 length: 19 amino acids. The DNA for the CDR3 is TGTGCCAGCAGCTTAGGTGGACTAGCGGGAGGAGGGGCCGGGGAGACCCAGTACTTC. Residues: CASSLGGLAGGGAGETQYF.

The rearrangement uses TRBV7-2 and TRBJ2-7; 7 bases match TRBD2. This CDR3 region has 14 residues. The germline V gene encodes CDR1 SGHTA and CDR2 FQGNSA. The trim removed 7 bases at V and 0 bases at J, leaving 6 bases unmatched. The CDR3 reads CASTLGGSSYEQYF. In nucleotides, the CDR3 is TGTGCCAGCACCCTGGGCGGGAGCTCCTACGAGCAGTACTTC.